This TCR beta chain was observed in a study of blood T cell repertoires in COVID-19. Looking at the study overall: Specimens from acute and convalescent COVID-19 originated in the United States, Italy and Spain. PBMCs, B-cell-depleted T cells, or T cells were the source of the cDNA or gDNA that made up the material.

In the original processing: Amplifying reference gene primers gave estimates of nucleated cell counts. The data were produced by immunoSEQ multiplex PCR, yet TCRdb's version contains in-frame clones alone and is incomplete. The V and J calls and the clone size are those of that table, but D and trimming were determined from the DNA. In the table there are around 58,000 clones, over 80% of which are singletons. This clone was counted between two and nine times. There are 14 residues in the CDR3. In germline, CDR1 is SGHKS, CDR2 YYEKEE (reference sequence). V lost 3 bases and J lost 8; bases outside the gene matches: 4.

The clonotype comes from a human donor in a cohort sampled during active COVID-19. V gene TRBV5-5 combines with J gene TRBJ1-4, with 10 bases identical to TRBD1. The source material was peripheral blood. CDR3 protein: CASSWTGGQEKLFF. The CDR3 nucleotides are TGTGCCAGCAGCTGGACAGGGGGTCAGGAAAAACTGTTTTTT.